This passage covers 27 T cell receptor beta chains from one sample sequenced in a study of graft-versus-host responses after intestinal transplantation. Their recognized antigens are unknown. Produced via immunoSEQ multiplex PCR; TCRdb's table is partial and in-frame only. This table holds 150,000 or so clones, around 90% found once. Sequenced here: unstimulated CD4+ T cells sorted from spleen or lymph node cells, sampled before intestinal transplant. Receptors were obtained from a human donor who received an intestinal transplant.

This chain joins TRBV30 and TRBJ2-3, with D possibly being TRBD2 (6 bases). This CDR3 is built from 17 residues. Germline CDR1 and CDR2: GTSNPN and SVGIG (reference sequence). Trimming took 2 bases from V and 0 from J, leaving 18 bases between them. CDR3 sequence reads: CAWSPLTSFPSTDTQYF. The CDR3 nucleotides read TGTGCCTGGAGTCCCTTGACTAGTTTTCCGAGCACAGATACGCAGTATTTT.

The chain carries TRBV6-1 and TRBJ2-5, with 7 bases matching TRBD1. The last part of the DNA fits TRBJ2-7 better; the J call may be wrong. The CDR3 length is 13 residues. Germline loops: CDR1 MNHNS, CDR2 SASEGT. CDR3 sequence reads: CATRIQGRHEQYF. CDR3 bases: TGTGCCACCAGGATACAGGGGAGACACGAGCAGTACTTC.

The V gene is TRBV30, the J gene TRBJ2-1, with TRBD1 matching 9 bases. This CDR3 has 14 amino acids. The V and J ends lost 3 bases and 7 bases, in that order; junction bases with no gene match: 7. The V gene's germline CDR1 is GTSNPN and CDR2 SVGIG (reference sequence). CDR3 bases: TGTGCCTGGAGCGGAACAGGGGGCTCTAATGAGCAGTTCTTC. This encodes CAWSGTGGSNEQFF.

The chain links TRBV9 to TRBJ2-1, with a possible D match to TRBD2 (5 bases). The germline V and J ends were trimmed by 4 bases and 0 bases, with 11 bases remaining between them. This CDR3 contains 15 residues. Looked up from germline, CDR1 is SGDLS and CDR2 is YYNGEE. The CDR3: CASSSSASSYNEQFF. CDR3 sequence (DNA): TGTGCCAGCAGCAGTAGCGCGAGCTCCTACAATGAGCAGTTCTTC.

V is TRBV19 and J is TRBJ2-7; 11 bases are shared with TRBD1. This CDR3 is built from 15 residues. V trimming: 5 bases; J trimming: 4 bases; junction bases outside the gene matches: 7. The germline V gene encodes CDR1 LNHDA and CDR2 SQIVND (reference sequence). DNA for the CDR3: TGTGCCAGTAGTTTAAGGACAGGGGGCTCATACGAGCAGTACTTC. Amino acids: CASSLRTGGSYEQYF.

This chain links TRBV9 with TRBJ2-3, with unresolved D. The CDR3 is 12 amino acids. Trimming pared 2 bases from V and 5 bases from J, leaving 6 bases between. In germline, CDR1 is SGDLS, CDR2 YYNGEE. The CDR3 DNA reads TGTGCCAGCAGCGTGGGGTTAGATACGCAGTATTTT. Protein sequence: CASSVGLDTQYF.

Notes on this clone: Germline is not matched at one junction end, which may reflect a read error. V usage is TRBV5-1 and J usage is TRBJ1-1, with 8 nucleotides matching TRBD1. CDR1 SGHRS and CDR2 YFSETQ come from the germline V gene. The CDR3 runs to 13 residues. In DNA form, the CDR3 reads TGCGCCAGCAGATTGGGACAGGCTACTGAAGCTTTCTTT. Translation gives CASRLGQATEAFF.

Here the CDR3 DNA reads TGCGCCAGCAGCTGGGAGGGCCGAGGCGAGACCCAGTACTTC. Translating it yields CASSWEGRGETQYF. The gene calls are TRBV5-1 and TRBJ2-5; 7 bases are shared with TRBD2. CDR1 is SGHRS, CDR2 YFSETQ, per germline. The trim removed 3 bases at V and 5 bases at J, leaving 7 bases unmatched. The CDR3 consists of 14 residues. The full variable domain, rest sourced from reference TRBV5-1 and TRBJ2-5, is KAGVTQTPRYLIKTRGQQVTLSCSPISGHRSVSWYQQTPGQGLQFLFEYFSETQRNKGNFPGRFSGRQFSNSRSEMNVSTLELGDSALYLCASSWEGRGETQYFGPGTRLLVL.

The V and J genes are TRBV19 and TRBJ2-1, with 12 bases aligning to TRBD2. V lost 5 bases, J lost 6 bases, and 11 bases stayed unmatched. Germline values: CDR1 LNHDA, CDR2 SQIVND (reference sequence). The CDR3 has 17 amino acids. CDR3 residues: CASSLRTSGTSANEQFF. CDR3 coding DNA: TGTGCCAGTAGTCTCCGGACTAGCGGGACGTCCGCCAATGAGCAGTTCTTC.

This clone was observed once. The chain recombines TRBV6-6 with TRBJ2-7, with 10 bases fitting TRBD1. The germline CDR1 and CDR2 sequences are MNHNY and SVGAGI (reference sequence). This CDR3 has 15 residues. With 6 bases clipped from V and 3 bases from J, the junction kept 8 bases outside the gene matches. The DNA for the CDR3 is TGTGCCAGCAGGAGACCGGGACAGGGGCACTACGAGCAGTACTTC. Its protein is CASRRPGQGHYEQYF.

The J gene is TRBJ1-4, the V gene TRBV9; D gene ambiguous. This CDR3 contains 13 residues. CDR1 is SGDLS and CDR2 is YYNGEE in the germline V gene. V was shortened by 0 bases and J by 8 bases, with 8 bases between the two germline ends. The CDR3 protein is CASSVDPGEKLFF. DNA for the CDR3: TGTGCCAGCAGCGTAGATCCGGGGGAAAAACTGTTTTTT. Filled out from reference TRBV9 and TRBJ1-4, the complete variable domain reads DSGVTQTPKHLITATGQRVTLRCSPRSGDLSVYWYQQSLDQGLQFLIQYYNGEERAKGNILERFSAQQFPDLHSELNLSSLELGDSALYFCASSVDPGEKLFFGSGTQLSVL.

The sample holds one count of this clone. CDR3 DNA sequence: TGCGCCAGCAGTTTACTAGCGGGAGGCTTCTACGAGCAGTACTTC. It translates to CASSLLAGGFYEQYF. V is TRBV5-1 and J is TRBJ2-7, with 12 bases fitting TRBD2. This CDR3 contains 15 residues. V dropped 5 bases and J dropped 3; count of bases not matched to a gene: 6. CDR1 and CDR2 from the germline V gene are SGHRS and YFSETQ. The full variable domain, with the rest looked up from reference TRBV5-1 and TRBJ2-7, is KAGVTQTPRYLIKTRGQQVTLSCSPISGHRSVSWYQQTPGQGLQFLFEYFSETQRNKGNFPGRFSGRQFSNSRSEMNVSTLELGDSALYLCASSLLAGGFYEQYFGPGTRLTVT.

V is TRBV2 and J is TRBJ2-3; 11 bases fit TRBD2. The CDR3 length is 15 residues. J was trimmed by 0 bases and V by 7 bases; bases with no gene match: 3. Germline V gives CDR1 SNHLY, CDR2 FYNNEI. This CDR3 is CASTSSGRSTDTQYF. CDR3 DNA: TGTGCCAGCACCTCTAGCGGGAGGAGCACAGATACGCAGTATTTT.

This chain links TRBV29-1 with TRBJ2-3; 11 bases are shared with TRBD2. V was pared by 8 bases and J by 5 bases, with 9 bases of the junction left unmatched. CDR3 length: 14 residues. The V gene's germline CDR1 is SQVTM and CDR2 ANQGSEA. The CDR3 loop reads CSIQTSGKGDTQYF. Here the CDR3 DNA reads TGCAGCATCCAGACTAGCGGGAAAGGAGATACGCAGTATTTT.

The rearrangement links TRBV6-1 to TRBJ1-1, with D maybe TRBD1 (5 bases). V lost 4 bases and J 0 bases, leaving 12 bases between the germline ends. Per germline, CDR1 MNHNS and CDR2 SASEGT. This CDR3 has 15 residues. Written as DNA, the CDR3 is TGTGCCAGCAGTGGATGGGGGGGGTTGAACACTGAAGCTTTCTTT. It encodes CASSGWGGLNTEAFF.

J is TRBJ2-1 and V is TRBV6-6; tentatively, D is TRBD1 (6 bases). The CDR3 loop spans 16 amino acids. Germline V CDR1 and CDR2: MNHNY, SVGAGI (reference sequence). The germline V and J ends were trimmed by 0 bases and 5 bases, with 14 bases remaining between them. The CDR3 DNA reads as TGTGCCAGCAGTTACTCGAAAGGGGGAACAAACAATGAGCAGTTCTTC. Translation gives CASSYSKGGTNNEQFF.

The V call is TRBV5-4, the J call TRBJ2-5; weak D call: TRBD2 (6 bases). The CDR3 length is 14 residues. The germline V gene has CDR1 SGHNT and CDR2 YYREEE (reference sequence). Trimming shortened V by 2 bases and J by 5 bases, and 13 bases separated the two germline ends. CDR3: CASSLPGVLETQYF. DNA of the CDR3: TGTGCCAGCAGCTTACCGGGAGTCCTGGAGACCCAGTACTTC.

In this sample, this clone turned up once. The chain couples TRBV2 to TRBJ1-3, with D tentatively TRBD1 (5 bases). The V end lost 6 bases, the J end lost 0 bases, and 15 bases lay between the germline ends. CDR1 is SNHLY, CDR2 FYNNEI, per germline. CDR3 length equals 16 residues. This CDR3 reads CASRSGGRGSGNTIYF. The CDR3 bases are TGTGCCAGCAGATCAGGAGGAAGGGGCTCTGGAAACACCATATATTTT.

The rearrangement joins TRBV10-3 to TRBJ1-3; TRBD1 agrees at 8 bases. CDR3 length: 13 amino acids. Germline CDR1 ENHRY, CDR2 SYGVKD. J gave up 8 bases and V 6 bases, and 6 bases lay outside the gene matches. CDR3: CAISDGQGDTIYF. The CDR3 DNA sequence: TGTGCCATCAGCGACGGACAGGGAGACACCATATATTTT.

The rearrangement joins TRBV7-9 to TRBJ2-3; tentative D call: TRBD1 (6 bases). Trimming cost V 3 bases and J 3 bases, with 13 bases left between them. This CDR3 spans 15 amino acids. From germline, CDR1 is SEHNR and CDR2 FQNEAQ (reference sequence). This chain's CDR3 is CASSFGAGETDTQYF. In nucleotides, the CDR3 is TGTGCCAGCAGCTTCGGGGCAGGGGAGACAGATACGCAGTATTTT.

The chain couples TRBV6-5 to TRBJ2-1, with 8 bases aligning to TRBD2. In germline, CDR1 is MNHEY, CDR2 SVGAGI. Losses at the gene ends were 6 bases for V and 8 bases for J; bases not matched to a gene: 9. This CDR3 comprises 14 residues. The CDR3 DNA follows: TGTGCCAGCAGAGCTCCGGGACTAGATCATGAGCAGTTCTTC. It encodes CASRAPGLDHEQFF.

The chain joins TRBV28 to TRBJ2-1; D unresolved. The CDR3 length is 13 residues. The V gene's germline CDR1 is MDHEN and CDR2 SYDVKM. Between the trimmed V and J ends, which lost 3 bases and 4 bases, there was a span of 7 bases. DNA for the CDR3: TGTGCCAGCAGTTTTGCCGATTACAATGAGCAGTTCTTC. Translation gives CASSFADYNEQFF.

This CDR3 reads CASGLGTANTGELFF. The CDR3 nucleotides read TGTGCTAGTGGTTTGGGGACAGCGAACACCGGGGAGCTGTTTTTT. The V call is TRBV12-5, the J call TRBJ2-2, with D maybe TRBD1 (6 bases). The CDR3 is made up of 15 amino acids. V shed 1 base and J shed 0 bases, with 6 bases lying between them. Germline-derived CDR1 and CDR2 are LGHNT and FRNRAP.

V usage is TRBV9 and J usage is TRBJ2-7; 8 nucleotides match TRBD2. Germline CDR1 is SGDLS and CDR2 is YYNGEE. V shed 0 bases and J 5 bases; nucleotides not matched to a gene: 13. The CDR3 spans 17 residues. The CDR3 region is CASSVGPGGNLRHEQYF. In nucleotides, the CDR3 is TGTGCCAGCAGCGTAGGGCCGGGGGGGAACCTAAGGCACGAGCAGTACTTC.

The chain recombines TRBV27 with TRBJ2-7; weak D call: TRBD2 (5 bases). Germline lookup yields CDR1 MNHEY and CDR2 SMNVEV (reference sequence). V dropped 2 bases and J dropped 1 base, with 6 bases sitting between them. This CDR3 is built from 13 residues. CDR3 DNA sequence: TGTGCCAGCAGTTTAGAGGGTTCCTACGAGCAGTACTTC. Translated, it gives CASSLEGSYEQYF.

CDR3 nucleotides: TGCGCCAGCAGCCAACAAAATCAAGGCTTTTCTGAGCAGTACTTC. Protein: CASSQQNQGFSEQYF. The chain is built from TRBV4-1 and TRBJ2-7; D gene uncertain. The germline V gene encodes CDR1 MGHRA and CDR2 YSYEKL. This CDR3 contains 15 residues. V gave up 2 bases and J gave up 7 bases, with 18 bases separating them.

The chain recombines TRBV11-2 with TRBJ2-1; 10 bases agree with TRBD2. The CDR3 loop spans 11 amino acids. The ends lost 5 bases at V and 15 bases at J; junction bases unmatched: 4. Germline V gene sequence: CDR1 SGHAT, CDR2 FQNNGV. CDR3 sequence (DNA): TGTGCCAGCAGCCGTCTAGCGGGAGTGTTCTTC. Residues: CASSRLAGVFF.